These T cell receptor beta chains were read from a single sample in a study of T cell repertoires in cytomegalovirus infection. One entry per CDR3 protein results from TCRdb running MiXCR on the reads. The sample consists of 51,000 or so distinct CDR3 sequences, less than 20% of them appearing once. These TCRs' antigens remain unknown. The sample was CD8+ T cells from cultured PBMCs, taken from culture after CMV antigen stimulation. Every receptor here comes from a human donor in good health (CMV status not recorded). Some clones in this sample may be carry-over from other donors' samples. The CDR3 runs from the conserved cysteine through the conserved F or W.

v_gene	j_gene	CDR3aa
TRBV12-3/TRBV12-4	TRBJ2-1	CASSLGGGPSSYNEQFF
TRBV12-3/TRBV12-4	TRBJ1-2	CASSLKGSDYGYTF
TRBV6-5	TRBJ2-5	CASSYSTGPQETQYF
TRBV7-6	TRBJ1-2	CASSPTGGDGYTF
TRBV4-3	TRBJ1-2	CASSQERDNYGYTF
TRBV6-2/TRBV6-3	TRBJ2-2	CASTSGRANTGELFF
TRBV19	TRBJ1-5	CASSDVAGRQQPQHF
TRBV7-6	TRBJ1-5	CASSPRGRDYQPQHF
TRBV7-9	TRBJ1-2	CASSPGTGLYGYTF
TRBV7-2	TRBJ2-7	CASSLDGGSPRHYEQYF
TRBV19	TRBJ2-6	CASSIARPGANVLTF
TRBV6-1	TRBJ2-2	CASSEGPDNTGELFF
TRBV7-9	TRBJ1-1	CASSSDRDVQAFF
TRBV6-2/TRBV6-3	TRBJ1-5	CASSLNRGGNQPQHF
TRBV12-3/TRBV12-4	TRBJ2-1	CASSRSPSSYNEQFF
TRBV7-8	TRBJ1-1	CASSSWQDMNTEAFF
TRBV28	TRBJ1-1	CASSLPGSGTGLRDTEAFF
TRBV27	TRBJ1-6	CASKVYTRDRDSPLHF
TRBV7-2	TRBJ2-7	CASSLRVGSGVSYEQYF
TRBV5-6	TRBJ2-7	CASSLGDKQYEQYF
TRBV12-3/TRBV12-4	TRBJ2-1	CASSIAGGPLNEQFF
TRBV15	TRBJ1-2	CATSRSQGGGGYTF
TRBV12-3/TRBV12-4	TRBJ2-6	CASSLSLSGANVLTF
TRBV7-8	TRBJ1-1	CASSWAGTVNTEAFF
TRBV2	TRBJ1-1	CASSEVYPGRAESYTEAFF
TRBV7-2	TRBJ1-3	CASSLDPWEENTIYF
TRBV10-3	TRBJ2-5	CAITTGDETQYF
TRBV12-3/TRBV12-4	TRBJ2-1	CASSLGVYNEQFF
TRBV24-1	TRBJ1-1	CATRPGDRELTEAFF
TRBV6-5	TRBJ1-1	CASSYSAGEYTEAFF
TRBV7-9	TRBJ1-3	CASSLGRGAGNTIYF
TRBV5-6	TRBJ1-1	CASSYSTGTRNTEAFF
TRBV7-8	TRBJ2-7	CASSLQGNPYEQYF
TRBV4-1	TRBJ2-3	CASSQDQGPGTTSTDTQYF
TRBV6-2/TRBV6-3	TRBJ1-1	CARSSRPLMNTEAFF
TRBV10-2	TRBJ1-2	CASSEVREGYTF
TRBV7-8	TRBJ2-5	CASSEGPWATETQYF
TRBV6-6	TRBJ2-3	CASSTLGSTDTQYF
TRBV6-4	TRBJ2-3	CASSDSTSGGADTQYF
TRBV4-1	TRBJ1-6	CASSQEGLGSPLHF
TRBV7-8	TRBJ2-1	CASASADRAYNEQFF
TRBV7-2	TRBJ2-5	CASTSSGGPQETQYF
TRBV6-1	TRBJ2-5	CASSERRSKGGRETQYF
TRBV7-2	TRBJ1-1	CASSLNTGPNTEAFF
TRBV7-2	TRBJ2-3	CASSLEETGRDTLYF
TRBV7-2	TRBJ1-5	CASSLGGGESNQPQHF
TRBV6-6	TRBJ2-7	CASTMDRFYEQYF
TRBV4-1	TRBJ1-5	CASSQEWTGGWPQHF
TRBV7-8	TRBJ2-1	CASRPGGPEQFF
TRBV6-2/TRBV6-3	TRBJ1-5	CASSYTGLMVQPQHF
TRBV6-1	TRBJ2-7	CASSLSGESYEQYF
TRBV7-2	TRBJ2-1	CAAGESYNEQFF
TRBV13	TRBJ2-5	CASSFRTGGSETQYF